This paragraph covers one T cell receptor beta chain sequence. The target antigen is unknown. Both 60 Vbeta primers and 13 Jbeta primers went into the PCR. Assay: immunoSEQ multiplex PCR; the TCRdb copy retains only in-frame clones and omits some. The profile shows around 160,000 clones, 68% of them singletons. The V and J ends lost 5 bases and 3 bases respectively, with 11 bases between them. Looked up from germline, CDR1 is SGHTA and CDR2 is FQGNSA. The CDR3 sequence is 14 residues long. The data derive from a study of cytomegalovirus exposure and HLA in healthy donors. Notes on the study in general: The number of N-insertions in an Asian-associated ancestry cluster was reportedly below the 666-donor mean in a later analysis. Associated with cytomegalovirus, according to the listing, were around 160 TCR beta chains. Per a later analysis, approximately 16,000 TCR beta sequences showed association with HLA alleles at 0.05 false discovery rate.

The sample was PBMCs. This rearrangement joins TRBV7-2 to TRBJ2-1, with D maybe TRBD1 (7 bases). This receptor was taken from a man aged 50-60 years in good health and CMV-seronegative. CDR3 amino acids: CASSRQGLYNEQFF. CDR3 nucleotide sequence: TGTGCCAGCAGCCGACAGGGACTCTACAATGAGCAGTTCTTC.